Following are 11 T cell receptor beta chains from one sample sequenced in a study of Graves' ophthalmopathy and Graves' hyperthyroidism. RNA served as the template for amplifying TCR beta CDR3 regions. Amplification began with first-round RT-PCR using HTBI primers, then second-round multiplex PCR was performed. One entry per CDR3 protein, called by TCRdb with MiXCR from the multiplex PCR reads. This table holds about 600,000 distinct CDR3 sequences, under 40% found once. Sequenced: peripheral blood or thyroid tissue (not recorded which). The receptors derive from an adult man with Graves' hyperthyroidism.

This clonotype was counted at least ten times. The chain carries TRBV5-6 and TRBJ2-2, with 9 bases aligning to TRBD1. The junction had 5 bases not matched to a gene; V was cut back by 0 bases and J by 5 bases. This CDR3 is built from 16 residues. From germline, CDR1 is SGHDT and CDR2 YYEEEE. The CDR3 reads CASSLAGQGRTGELFF. CDR3 coding DNA: TGTGCCAGCAGCTTGGCAGGACAGGGGCGGACCGGGGAGCTGTTTTTT.

The chain links TRBV5-8 to TRBJ2-2, with D perhaps matching TRBD1 (6 bases). Germline assignment: CDR1 SGHTS and CDR2 YDEGEE. V was pared by 0 bases and J by 8 bases, with 11 bases between. The CDR3 loop spans 14 amino acids. The CDR3 loop is CASSLAAGEGELFF. CDR3 DNA: TGTGCCAGCAGCTTGGCGGCAGGGGAGGGGGAGCTGTTTTTT.

This clonotype was observed a handful of times. V is TRBV30 and J is TRBJ1-1; TRBD1 matches at 7 bases. This CDR3 is 14 amino acids long. The ends lost 2 bases at V and 6 bases at J; junction bases unmatched: 9. Looked up from germline, CDR1 is GTSNPN and CDR2 is SVGIG (reference sequence). The DNA of the CDR3 is TGTGCCTGGAGTCTCGACAGGGTAGTTCCTGAAGCTTTCTTT. It codes for CAWSLDRVVPEAFF.

The sample holds a few counts of this clonotype. The V gene is TRBV5-1, the J gene TRBJ2-3; 7 bases agree with TRBD1. CDR3 length equals 14 residues. V lost 4 bases to trimming and J lost 0 bases; unmatched junction nucleotides: 2. CDR1 and CDR2 from the germline V gene are SGHRS and YFSETQ. DNA of the CDR3: TGCGCCAGCAGCGAGGGGGCTAGCACAGATACGCAGTATTTT. Translating gives CASSEGASTDTQYF.

The CDR3 spells CASSGMGGFFF. The CDR3 bases are TGTGCCAGCAGCGGTATGGGGGGCTTTTTTTTT. The chain has TRBV9 and TRBJ1-4; the D gene is possibly TRBD1 (6 bases). CDR3 length: 11 amino acids. V was trimmed by 3 bases and J by 17 bases, leaving 14 bases between them. CDR1 and CDR2 (germline): SGDLS, YYNGEE.

This clonotype turned up a few times. This chain connects TRBV27 to TRBJ2-7, with TRBD1 identical over 10 bases. The germline gives CDR1 MNHEY, CDR2 SMNVEV (reference sequence). Unmatched junction bases numbered 5, after V lost 5 bases and J lost 7 bases. The CDR3 spans 13 residues. CDR3 region: CASSGTGVREQYF. The CDR3 nucleotides are TGTGCCAGCAGTGGGACAGGGGTTAGGGAGCAGTACTTC.

A word on this clonotype: A much larger clonotype is one base distant, so this may be a read error. Because it lacks the conserved phenylalanine or tryptophan at the end, this CDR3 is likely a read error. This chain connects TRBV7-8 to TRBJ1-3; D not resolved. The germline V and J ends were trimmed by 0 bases and 0 bases, with 9 bases remaining between them. This CDR3 is 16 amino acids long. Per germline, CDR1 SGHVS and CDR2 FQNEAQ. DNA for the CDR3: TGTGCCAGCAGCTTAGCGCTATACAGCTCTGGAAACACCATATATCTT. The encoded protein is CASSLALYSSGNTIYL.

This clonotype was recorded at least ten times. The gene calls are TRBV7-9 and TRBJ1-1; weak D call: TRBD1 (5 bases). CDR3 length equals 17 residues. CDR1 is SEHNR, CDR2 FQNEAQ, per germline (reference sequence). The ends were cut back, 5 bases at V and 4 bases at J, with 23 bases in the middle. The CDR3 DNA reads as TGTGCCAGCAGCCAAACCCAGGGTACAAAATTTGGCACTGAAGCTTTCTTT. This sequence encodes CASSQTQGTKFGTEAFF.

This clonotype appeared many times. CDR3: CASSGPGTGGGYTF. In nucleotides, the CDR3 is TGTGCCAGCAGCGGGCCGGGGACAGGGGGTGGCTACACCTTC. V gene TRBV12-3 or TRBV12-4 combines with J gene TRBJ1-2; 11 bases fit TRBD1. This CDR3 region has 14 residues. J lost 7 bases, V lost 6 bases, and 7 bases had no gene match.

This clonotype was picked up a small number of times. The chain combines TRBV14 with TRBJ2-7; D is perhaps TRBD2 (6 bases). The CDR3 has 16 amino acids. The germline V gene has CDR1 SGHDN and CDR2 FVKESK. V lost 0 bases and J lost 2, with 14 bases in between. CDR3 residues: CASSQDPAGRTYEQYF. The CDR3 region has the DNA TGTGCCAGCAGCCAAGATCCGGCAGGGAGGACCTACGAGCAGTACTTC.

In this sample, this clonotype turned up many times. V is TRBV19 and J is TRBJ1-5, with D perhaps matching TRBD1 (6 bases). The germline V and J ends were trimmed by 7 bases and 4 bases, with 20 bases remaining between them. There are 16 residues in the CDR3. The germline CDR1 and CDR2 sequences are LNHDA and SQIVND (reference sequence). The CDR3 reads CASKGQIPTGNQPQHF. The CDR3 DNA reads TGTGCCAGTAAAGGGCAAATCCCAACAGGGAATCAGCCCCAGCATTTT.